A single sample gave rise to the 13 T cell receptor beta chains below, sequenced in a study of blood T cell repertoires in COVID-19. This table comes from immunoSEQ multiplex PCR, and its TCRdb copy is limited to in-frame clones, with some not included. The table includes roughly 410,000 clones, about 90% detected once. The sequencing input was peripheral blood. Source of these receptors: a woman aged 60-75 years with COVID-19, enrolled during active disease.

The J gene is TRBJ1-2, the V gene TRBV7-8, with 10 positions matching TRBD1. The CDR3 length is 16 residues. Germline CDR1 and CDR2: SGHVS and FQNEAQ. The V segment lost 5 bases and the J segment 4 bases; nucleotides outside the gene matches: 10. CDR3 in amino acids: CASSHSGTGVIYGYTF. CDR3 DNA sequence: TGTGCCAGCAGCCATTCCGGGACAGGGGTAATCTATGGCTACACCTTC.

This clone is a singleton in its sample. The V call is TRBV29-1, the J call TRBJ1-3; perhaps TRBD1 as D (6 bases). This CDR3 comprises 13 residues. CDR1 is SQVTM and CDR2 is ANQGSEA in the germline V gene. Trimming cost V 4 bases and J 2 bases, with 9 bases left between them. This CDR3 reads CSVGSGAGNTIYF. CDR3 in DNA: TGCAGCGTTGGGTCAGGGGCTGGAAACACCATATATTTT. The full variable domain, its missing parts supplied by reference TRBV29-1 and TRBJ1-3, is SAVISQKPSRDICQRGTSLTIQCQVDSQVTMMFWYRQQPGQSLTLIATANQGSEATYESGFVIDKFPISRPNLTFSTLTVSNMSPEDSSIYLCSVGSGAGNTIYFGEGSWLTVV.

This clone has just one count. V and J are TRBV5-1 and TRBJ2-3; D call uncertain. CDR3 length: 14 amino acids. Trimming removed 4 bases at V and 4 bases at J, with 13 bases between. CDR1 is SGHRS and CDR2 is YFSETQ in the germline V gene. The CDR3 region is CASSPVPTADTQYF. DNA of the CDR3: TGCGCCAGCAGCCCAGTCCCCACCGCAGATACGCAGTATTTT. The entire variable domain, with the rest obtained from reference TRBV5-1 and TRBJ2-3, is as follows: KAGVTQTPRYLIKTRGQQVTLSCSPISGHRSVSWYQQTPGQGLQFLFEYFSETQRNKGNFPGRFSGRQFSNSRSEMNVSTLELGDSALYLCASSPVPTADTQYFGPGTRLTVL.

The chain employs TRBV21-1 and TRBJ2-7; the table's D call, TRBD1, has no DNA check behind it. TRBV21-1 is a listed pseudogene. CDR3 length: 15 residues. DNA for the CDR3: TGTGCCAGCAGCATTCCAGGGTCCAGCTCCTACGAGCAGTACTTC. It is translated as CASSIPGSSSYEQYF.

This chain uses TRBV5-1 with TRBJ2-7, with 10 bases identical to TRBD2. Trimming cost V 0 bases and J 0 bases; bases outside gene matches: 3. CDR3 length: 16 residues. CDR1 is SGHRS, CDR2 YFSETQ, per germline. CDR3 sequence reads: CASSLVTSGSSYEQYF. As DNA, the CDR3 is TGCGCCAGCAGCTTGGTGACTAGCGGGTCCTCCTACGAGCAGTACTTC. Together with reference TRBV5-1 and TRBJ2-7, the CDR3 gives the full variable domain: KAGVTQTPRYLIKTRGQQVTLSCSPISGHRSVSWYQQTPGQGLQFLFEYFSETQRNKGNFPGRFSGRQFSNSRSEMNVSTLELGDSALYLCASSLVTSGSSYEQYFGPGTRLTVT.

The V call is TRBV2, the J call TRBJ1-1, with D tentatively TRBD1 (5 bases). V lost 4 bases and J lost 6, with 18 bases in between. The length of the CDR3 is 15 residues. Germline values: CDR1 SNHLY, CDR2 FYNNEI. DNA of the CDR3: TGTGCCAGCAGTGTTTCAGGGACTGGATTCTCTGAAGCTTTCTTT. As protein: CASSVSGTGFSEAFF.

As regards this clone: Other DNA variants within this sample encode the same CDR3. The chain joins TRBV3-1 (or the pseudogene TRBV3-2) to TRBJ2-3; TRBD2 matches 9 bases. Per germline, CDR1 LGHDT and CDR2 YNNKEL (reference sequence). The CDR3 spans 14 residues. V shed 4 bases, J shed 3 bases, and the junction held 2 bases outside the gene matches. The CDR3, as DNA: TGTGCCAGCAGCCGTAGCGGGGGTACAGATACGCAGTATTTT. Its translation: CASSRSGGTDTQYF.

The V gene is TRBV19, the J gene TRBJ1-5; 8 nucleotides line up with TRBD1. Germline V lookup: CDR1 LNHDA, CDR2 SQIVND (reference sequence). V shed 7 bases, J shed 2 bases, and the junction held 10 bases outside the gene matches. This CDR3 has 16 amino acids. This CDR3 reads CASIWTGSLGNQPQHF. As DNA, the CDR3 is TGTGCCAGTATCTGGACAGGGTCTCTTGGCAATCAGCCCCAGCATTTT.

CDR3 in DNA: TGCGCCAGCAGCTGGGGACTAGCGGGGGGCCTCTACGAGCAGTACTTC. Translating it yields CASSWGLAGGLYEQYF. V gene TRBV5-1 combines with J gene TRBJ2-7, with 15 positions matching TRBD2. After removal of 3 bases from V and 3 bases from J, the junction contained 4 bases not matched to a gene. Germline CDR1 and CDR2: SGHRS and YFSETQ. CDR3 length equals 16 residues.

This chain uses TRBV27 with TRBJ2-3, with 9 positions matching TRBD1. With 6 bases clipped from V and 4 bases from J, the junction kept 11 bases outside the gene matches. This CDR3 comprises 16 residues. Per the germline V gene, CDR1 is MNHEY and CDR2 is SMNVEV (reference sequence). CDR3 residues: CASSSMGQGRADTQYF. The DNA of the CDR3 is TGTGCCAGCAGCTCCATGGGACAGGGAAGAGCAGATACGCAGTATTTT.

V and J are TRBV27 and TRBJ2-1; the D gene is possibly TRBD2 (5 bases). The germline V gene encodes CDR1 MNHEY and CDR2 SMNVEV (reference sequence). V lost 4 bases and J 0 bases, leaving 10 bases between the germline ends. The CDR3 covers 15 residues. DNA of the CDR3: TGTGCCAGCAGTTACGAGGGTAGCTCCTACAATGAGCAGTTCTTC. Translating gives CASSYEGSSYNEQFF.

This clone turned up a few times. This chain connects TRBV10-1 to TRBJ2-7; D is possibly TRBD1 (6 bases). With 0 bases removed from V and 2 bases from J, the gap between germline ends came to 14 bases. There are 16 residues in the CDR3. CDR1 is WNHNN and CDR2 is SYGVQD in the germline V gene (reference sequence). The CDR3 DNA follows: TGCGCCAGCAGTGAGTCGCCCACAGGGATAACCTACGAGCAGTACTTC. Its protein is CASSESPTGITYEQYF.

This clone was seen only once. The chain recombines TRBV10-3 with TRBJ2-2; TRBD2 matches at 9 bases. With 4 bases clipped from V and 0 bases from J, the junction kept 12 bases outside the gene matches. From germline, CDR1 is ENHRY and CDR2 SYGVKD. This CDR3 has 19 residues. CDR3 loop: CAISGRASGGLANTGELFF. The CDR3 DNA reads TGTGCCATCAGTGGGAGGGCAAGCGGGGGGCTCGCGAACACCGGGGAGCTGTTTTTT.